These 9 T cell receptor beta chains were all obtained from the same sample, sequenced in a study of shared clonotypes between healthy human individuals. Naive CD8 cells comprised CD45RO-negative, CCR7-positively selected cells, excluding terminally differentiated effector memory CD45RA+ cells. TCRdb's table, derived via immunoSEQ multiplex PCR, lists solely in-frame clones and lacks some. The sample has about 2.1 million clones; about 93% are singletons. Material for sequencing was naive CD8+ T cells from PBMCs. These receptors originate from a man younger than 35 in good health. Some clones in this sample may be carry-over from other donors' samples.

The chain joins TRBV11-2 to TRBJ2-5; 13 bases map to TRBD2. The CDR3 loop spans 15 amino acids. The germline gives CDR1 SGHAT, CDR2 FQNNGV. V lost 1 base to trimming and J lost 5 bases; unmatched junction nucleotides: 1. CDR3 protein: CASSLGTSGSETQYF. The CDR3 nucleotides read TGTGCCAGCAGCTTAGGGACTAGCGGGAGTGAGACCCAGTACTTC.

As for this clone: This same CDR3 is encoded by further DNA sequences in the sample. The chain is built from TRBV27 and TRBJ2-7; D might be TRBD2 (6 bases). This CDR3 comprises 15 residues. Germline V gene sequence: CDR1 MNHEY, CDR2 SMNVEV (reference sequence). V was pared by 3 bases and J by 2 bases, with 14 bases between. CDR3: CASSLSGDGAYEQYF. Here the CDR3 DNA reads TGTGCCAGCAGTTTGTCGGGGGATGGAGCCTACGAGCAGTACTTC.

This clone was counted only a few times. J is TRBJ1-2 and V is TRBV6-1; TRBD1 agrees at 10 bases. Losses at the gene ends were 5 bases for V and 5 bases for J; bases not matched to a gene: 8. This CDR3 has 15 amino acids. In germline, CDR1 is MNHNS, CDR2 SASEGT. The CDR3 protein is CASSPDRGRGYGYTF. CDR3 coding DNA: TGTGCCAGCAGTCCGGACAGGGGGAGAGGGTATGGCTACACCTTC.

This chain joins TRBV7-9 and TRBJ2-3; a weak D match, TRBD2 (5 bases). CDR1 is SEHNR and CDR2 is FQNEAQ in the germline V gene (reference sequence). The ends were cut back, 2 bases at V and 0 bases at J, with 15 bases in the middle. This CDR3 has 17 amino acids. The CDR3 spells CASSLRVGVMSTDTQYF. DNA of the CDR3: TGTGCCAGCAGCTTAAGGGTGGGAGTGATGAGCACAGATACGCAGTATTTT.

V is TRBV18 and J is TRBJ2-3; D possibly matches TRBD1 or TRBD2 (5 bases each). From germline, CDR1 is KGHSH and CDR2 LQKENI. This CDR3 region has 16 residues. V lost 4 bases, J lost 1 base, and 15 bases lay in between. CDR3 sequence (DNA): TGTGCCAGCTCACGAGAGAGGGGTTGGGGCACAGATACGCAGTATTTT. Its translation is CASSRERGWGTDTQYF.

This chain joins TRBV28 and TRBJ1-2, with a possible D match to TRBD1 (6 bases). This CDR3 contains 15 residues. V was trimmed by 5 bases and J by 4 bases, leaving 17 bases between them. The V gene's germline CDR1 is MDHEN and CDR2 SYDVKM. The CDR3 nucleotides are TGTGCCAGCAGTCCGAGAGGGGGAAATGGCTATGGCTACACCTTC. Its protein is CASSPRGGNGYGYTF.

The chain combines TRBV27 with TRBJ2-7; 11 positions agree with TRBD1. CDR3 length: 16 residues. The germline V gene encodes CDR1 MNHEY and CDR2 SMNVEV (reference sequence). After removal of 5 bases from V and 5 bases from J, the junction contained 11 bases not matched to a gene. CDR3 in amino acids: CASSPLWTGGANEQYF. DNA for the CDR3: TGTGCCAGCAGTCCCCTATGGACAGGGGGCGCGAACGAGCAGTACTTC.

The chain carries TRBV4-3 and TRBJ1-2, with TRBD1 matching 7 bases. CDR3 length: 15 amino acids. Germline CDR1 is LGHNA and CDR2 is YSLEER. V was clipped by 1 base and J by 5 bases; unmatched bases: 7. The DNA of the CDR3 is TGCGCCAGCAGCCAAGCGATGGACAGGCGGTATGGCTACACCTTC. Its translation is CASSQAMDRRYGYTF.

J is TRBJ1-1 and V is TRBV28; TRBD1 might be the D (6 bases). In germline, CDR1 is MDHEN, CDR2 SYDVKM. Trimming stripped 2 bases from V and 0 bases from J, with 16 bases between. This CDR3 region has 17 residues. This CDR3 reads CASSLRAGVEVNTEAFF. The CDR3 DNA reads TGTGCCAGCAGTTTAAGGGCAGGGGTGGAGGTGAACACTGAAGCTTTCTTT.